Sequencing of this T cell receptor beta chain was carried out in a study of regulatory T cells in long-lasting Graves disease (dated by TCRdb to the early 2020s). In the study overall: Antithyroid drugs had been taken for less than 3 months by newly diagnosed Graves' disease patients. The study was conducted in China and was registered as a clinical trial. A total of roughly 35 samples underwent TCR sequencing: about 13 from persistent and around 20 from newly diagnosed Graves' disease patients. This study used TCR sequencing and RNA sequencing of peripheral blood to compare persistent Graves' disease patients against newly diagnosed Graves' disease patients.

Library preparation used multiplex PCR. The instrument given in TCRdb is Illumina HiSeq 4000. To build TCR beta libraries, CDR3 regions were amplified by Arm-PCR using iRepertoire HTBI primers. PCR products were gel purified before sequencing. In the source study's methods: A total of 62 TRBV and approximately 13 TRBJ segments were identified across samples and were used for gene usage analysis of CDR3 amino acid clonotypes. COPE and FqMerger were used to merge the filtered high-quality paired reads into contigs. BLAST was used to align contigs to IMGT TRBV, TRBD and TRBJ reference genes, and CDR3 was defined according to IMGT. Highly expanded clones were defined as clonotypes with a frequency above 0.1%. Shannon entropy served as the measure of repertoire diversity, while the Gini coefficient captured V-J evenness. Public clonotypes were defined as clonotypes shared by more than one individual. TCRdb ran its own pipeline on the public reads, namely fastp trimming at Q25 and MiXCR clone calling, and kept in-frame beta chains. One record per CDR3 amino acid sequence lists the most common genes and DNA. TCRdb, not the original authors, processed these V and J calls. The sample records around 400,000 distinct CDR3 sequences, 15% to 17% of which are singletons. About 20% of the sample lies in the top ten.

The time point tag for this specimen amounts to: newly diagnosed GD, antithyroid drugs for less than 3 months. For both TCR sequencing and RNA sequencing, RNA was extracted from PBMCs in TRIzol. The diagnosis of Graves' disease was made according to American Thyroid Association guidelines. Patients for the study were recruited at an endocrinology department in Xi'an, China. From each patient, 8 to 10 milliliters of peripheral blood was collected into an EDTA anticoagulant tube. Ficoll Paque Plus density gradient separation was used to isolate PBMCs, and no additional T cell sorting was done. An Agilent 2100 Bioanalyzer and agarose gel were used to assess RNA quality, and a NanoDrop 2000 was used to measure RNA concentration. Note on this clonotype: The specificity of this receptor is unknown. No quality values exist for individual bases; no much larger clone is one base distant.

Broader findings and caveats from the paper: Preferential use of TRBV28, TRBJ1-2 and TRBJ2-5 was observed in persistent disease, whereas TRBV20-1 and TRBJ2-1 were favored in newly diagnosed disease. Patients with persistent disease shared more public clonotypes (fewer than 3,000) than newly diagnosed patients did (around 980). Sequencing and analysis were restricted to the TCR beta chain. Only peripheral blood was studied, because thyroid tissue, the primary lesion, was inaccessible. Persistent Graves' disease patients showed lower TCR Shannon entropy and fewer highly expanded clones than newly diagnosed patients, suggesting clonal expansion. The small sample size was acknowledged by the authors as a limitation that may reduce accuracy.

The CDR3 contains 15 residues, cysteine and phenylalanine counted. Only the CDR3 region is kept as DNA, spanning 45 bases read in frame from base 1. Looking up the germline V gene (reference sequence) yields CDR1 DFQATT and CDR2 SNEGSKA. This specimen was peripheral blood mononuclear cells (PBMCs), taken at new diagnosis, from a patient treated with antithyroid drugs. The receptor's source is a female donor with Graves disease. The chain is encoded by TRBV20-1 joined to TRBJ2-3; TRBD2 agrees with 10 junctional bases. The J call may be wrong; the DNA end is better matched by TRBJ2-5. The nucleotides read TGCAGTGCTAGAGGGGCAGCGGGGGGGCCGGAGACCCAGTACTTC. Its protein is CSARGAAGGPETQYF.